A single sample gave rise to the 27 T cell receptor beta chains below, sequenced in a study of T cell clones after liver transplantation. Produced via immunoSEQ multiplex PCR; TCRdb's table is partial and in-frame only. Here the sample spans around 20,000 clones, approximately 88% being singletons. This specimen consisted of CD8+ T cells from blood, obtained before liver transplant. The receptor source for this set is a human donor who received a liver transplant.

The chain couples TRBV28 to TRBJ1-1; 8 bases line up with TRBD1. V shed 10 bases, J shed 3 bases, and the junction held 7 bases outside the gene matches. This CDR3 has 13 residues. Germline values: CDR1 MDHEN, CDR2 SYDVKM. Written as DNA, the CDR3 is TGTGCCATATTGACAGGGGCTTACACTGAAGCTTTCTTT. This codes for CAILTGAYTEAFF. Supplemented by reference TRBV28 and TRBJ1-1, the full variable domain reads DVKVTQSSRYLVKRTGEKVFLECVQDMDHENMFWYRQDPGLGLRLIYFSYDVKMKEKGDIPEGYSVSREKKERFSLILESASTNQTSMYLCAILTGAYTEAFFGQGTRLTVV.

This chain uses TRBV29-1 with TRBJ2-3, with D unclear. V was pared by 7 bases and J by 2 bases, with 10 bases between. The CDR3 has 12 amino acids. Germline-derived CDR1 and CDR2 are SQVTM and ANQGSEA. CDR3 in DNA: TGCAGCGCCCAACTCCTCACAGATACGCAGTATTTT. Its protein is CSAQLLTDTQYF.

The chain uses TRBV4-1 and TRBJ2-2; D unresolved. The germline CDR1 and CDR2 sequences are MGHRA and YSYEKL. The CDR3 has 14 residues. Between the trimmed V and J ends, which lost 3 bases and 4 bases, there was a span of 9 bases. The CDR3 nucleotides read TGCGCCAGCAGCCAGGACGAGGTCACCGGGGAGCTGTTTTTT. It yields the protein CASSQDEVTGELFF.

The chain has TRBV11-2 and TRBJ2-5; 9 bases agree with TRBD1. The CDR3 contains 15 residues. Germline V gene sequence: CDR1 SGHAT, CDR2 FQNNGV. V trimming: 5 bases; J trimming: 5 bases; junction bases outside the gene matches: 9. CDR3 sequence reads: CASSPWDREFETQYF. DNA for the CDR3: TGTGCCAGCAGCCCCTGGGACAGGGAGTTCGAGACCCAGTACTTC.

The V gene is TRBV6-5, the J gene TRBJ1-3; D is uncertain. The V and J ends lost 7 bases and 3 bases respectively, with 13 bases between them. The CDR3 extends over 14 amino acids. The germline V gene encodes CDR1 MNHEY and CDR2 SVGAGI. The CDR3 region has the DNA TGTGCCAGCACCAACGGGGTTTATGGAAACACCATATATTTT. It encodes CASTNGVYGNTIYF.

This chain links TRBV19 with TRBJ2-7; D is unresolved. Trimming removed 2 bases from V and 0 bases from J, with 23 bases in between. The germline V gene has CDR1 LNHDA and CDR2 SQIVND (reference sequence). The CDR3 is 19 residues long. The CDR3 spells CASSIYSAYSSSDSYEQYF. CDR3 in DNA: TGTGCCAGTAGTATATACAGTGCCTACTCCTCGTCCGACTCCTACGAGCAGTACTTC.

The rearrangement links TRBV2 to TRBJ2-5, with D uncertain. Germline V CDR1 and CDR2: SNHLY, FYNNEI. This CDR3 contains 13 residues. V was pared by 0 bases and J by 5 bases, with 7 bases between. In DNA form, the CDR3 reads TGTGCCAGCAGTGAAGCGCTTTGGGAGACCCAGTACTTC. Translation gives CASSEALWETQYF. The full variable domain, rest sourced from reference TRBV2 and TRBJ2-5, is EPEVTQTPSHQVTQMGQEVILRCVPISNHLYFYWYRQILGQKVEFLVSFYNNEISEKSEIFDDQFSVERPDGSNFTLKIRSTKLEDSAMYFCASSEALWETQYFGPGTRLLVL.

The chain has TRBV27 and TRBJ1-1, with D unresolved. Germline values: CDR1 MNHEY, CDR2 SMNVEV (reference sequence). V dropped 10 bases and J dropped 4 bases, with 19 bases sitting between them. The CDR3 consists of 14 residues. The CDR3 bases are TGTGCCACCCGCATAACTACGGGGAGCACTGAAGCTTTCTTT. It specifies CATRITTGSTEAFF.

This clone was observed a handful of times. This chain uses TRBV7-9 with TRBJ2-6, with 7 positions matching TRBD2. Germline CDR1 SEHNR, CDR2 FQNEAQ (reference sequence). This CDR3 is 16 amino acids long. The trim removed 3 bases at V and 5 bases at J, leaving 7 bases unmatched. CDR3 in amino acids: CASSFLPSGRANVLTF. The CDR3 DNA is TGTGCCAGCAGCTTTCTGCCCAGCGGGAGGGCCAACGTCCTGACTTTC.

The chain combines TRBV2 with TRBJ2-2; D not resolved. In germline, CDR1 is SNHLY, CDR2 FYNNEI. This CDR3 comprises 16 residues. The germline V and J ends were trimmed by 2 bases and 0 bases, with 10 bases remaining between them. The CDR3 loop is CASSERSLTNTGELFF. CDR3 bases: TGTGCCAGCAGTGAAAGGTCCTTGACGAACACCGGGGAGCTGTTTTTT.

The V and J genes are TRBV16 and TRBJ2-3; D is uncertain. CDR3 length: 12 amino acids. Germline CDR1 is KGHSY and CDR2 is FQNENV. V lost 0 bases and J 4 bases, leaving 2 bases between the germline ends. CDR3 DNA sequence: TGTGCCAGCAGCCAATCGGCAGATACGCAGTATTTT. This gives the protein CASSQSADTQYF.

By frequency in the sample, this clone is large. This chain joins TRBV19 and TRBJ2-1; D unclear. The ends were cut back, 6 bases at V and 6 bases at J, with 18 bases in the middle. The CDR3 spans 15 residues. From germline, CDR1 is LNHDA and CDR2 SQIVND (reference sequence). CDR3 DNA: TGTGCCAGTAGCTCCATAAAGGGCGAATCCAATGAGCAGTTCTTC. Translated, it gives CASSSIKGESNEQFF.

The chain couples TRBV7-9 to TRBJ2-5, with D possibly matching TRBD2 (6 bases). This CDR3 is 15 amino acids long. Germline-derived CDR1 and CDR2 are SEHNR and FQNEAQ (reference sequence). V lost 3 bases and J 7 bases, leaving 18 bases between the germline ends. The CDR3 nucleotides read TGTGCCAGCAGCTTCGGGACTGGGGATTTTGTGACCCAGTACTTC. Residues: CASSFGTGDFVTQYF.

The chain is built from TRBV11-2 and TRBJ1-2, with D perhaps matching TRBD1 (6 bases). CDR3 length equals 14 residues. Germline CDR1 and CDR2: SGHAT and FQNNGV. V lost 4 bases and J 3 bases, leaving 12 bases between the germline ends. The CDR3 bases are TGTGCCAGCAGCTGGCAGGGGATTGACTATGGCTACACCTTC. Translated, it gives CASSWQGIDYGYTF.

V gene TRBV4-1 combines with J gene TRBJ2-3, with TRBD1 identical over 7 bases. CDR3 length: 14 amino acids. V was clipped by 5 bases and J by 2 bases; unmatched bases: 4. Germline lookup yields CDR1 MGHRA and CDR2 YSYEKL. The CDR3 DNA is TGCGCCAGCAGCGAGGGGGCGAACACAGATACGCAGTATTTT. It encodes CASSEGANTDTQYF.

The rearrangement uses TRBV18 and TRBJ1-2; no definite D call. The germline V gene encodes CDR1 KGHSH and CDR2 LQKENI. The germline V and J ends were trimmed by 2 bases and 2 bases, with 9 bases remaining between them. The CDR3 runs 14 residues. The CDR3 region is CASSPVGRNYGYTF. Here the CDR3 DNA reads TGTGCCAGCTCACCAGTAGGACGGAACTATGGCTACACCTTC.

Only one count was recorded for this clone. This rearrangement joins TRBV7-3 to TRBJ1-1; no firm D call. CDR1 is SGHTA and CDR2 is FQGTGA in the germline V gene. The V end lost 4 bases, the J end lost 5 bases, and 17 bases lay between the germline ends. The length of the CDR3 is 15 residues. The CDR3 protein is CASSYLPGGRTEAFF. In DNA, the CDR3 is TGTGCCAGCAGCTACCTACCAGGAGGGAGGACTGAAGCTTTCTTT.

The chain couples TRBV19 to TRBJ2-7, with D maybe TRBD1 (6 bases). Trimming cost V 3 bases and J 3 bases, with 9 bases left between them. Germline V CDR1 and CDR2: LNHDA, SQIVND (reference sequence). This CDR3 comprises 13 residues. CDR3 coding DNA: TGTGCCAGTAGTATGGGGACAATCTACGAGCAGTACTTC. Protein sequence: CASSMGTIYEQYF.

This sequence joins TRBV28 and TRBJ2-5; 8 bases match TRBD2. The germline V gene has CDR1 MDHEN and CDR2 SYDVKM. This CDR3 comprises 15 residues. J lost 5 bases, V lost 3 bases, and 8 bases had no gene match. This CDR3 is CASSLSGGPSETQYF. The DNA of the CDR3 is TGTGCCAGCAGTTTGTCGGGAGGGCCCTCGGAGACCCAGTACTTC.

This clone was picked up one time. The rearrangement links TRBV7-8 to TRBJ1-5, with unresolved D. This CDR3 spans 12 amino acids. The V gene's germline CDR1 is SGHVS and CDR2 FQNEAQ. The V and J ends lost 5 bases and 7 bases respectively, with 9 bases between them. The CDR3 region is CASSMVPQPQHF. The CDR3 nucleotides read TGTGCCAGCAGCATGGTTCCGCAGCCCCAGCATTTT.

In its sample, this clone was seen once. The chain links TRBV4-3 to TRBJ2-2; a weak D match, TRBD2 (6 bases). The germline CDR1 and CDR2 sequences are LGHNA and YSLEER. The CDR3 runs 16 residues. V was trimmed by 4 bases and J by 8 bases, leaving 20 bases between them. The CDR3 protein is CASSPIAGSDWGELFF. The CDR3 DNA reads TGCGCCAGCAGCCCTATCGCGGGATCCGATTGGGGGGAGCTGTTTTTT.

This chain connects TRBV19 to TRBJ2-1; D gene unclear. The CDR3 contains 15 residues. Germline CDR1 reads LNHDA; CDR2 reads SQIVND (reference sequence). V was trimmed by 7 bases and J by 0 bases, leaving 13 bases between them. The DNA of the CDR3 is TGTGCCAGTACCAGCCTCCCTAGCTCCTACAATGAGCAGTTCTTC. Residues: CASTSLPSSYNEQFF.

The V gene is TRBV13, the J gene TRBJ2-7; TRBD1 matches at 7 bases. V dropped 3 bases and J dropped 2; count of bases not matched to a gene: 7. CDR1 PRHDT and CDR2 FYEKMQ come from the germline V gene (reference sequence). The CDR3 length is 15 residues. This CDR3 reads CASSFAGQDPYEQYF. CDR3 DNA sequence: TGTGCCAGCAGCTTTGCCGGACAGGACCCCTACGAGCAGTACTTC.

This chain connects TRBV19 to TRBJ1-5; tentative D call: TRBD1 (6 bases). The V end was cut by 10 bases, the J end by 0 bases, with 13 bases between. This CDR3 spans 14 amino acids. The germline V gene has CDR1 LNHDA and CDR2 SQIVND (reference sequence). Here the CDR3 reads CAIADSFSNQPQHF. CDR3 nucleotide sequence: TGTGCCATCGCGGACAGCTTTAGCAATCAGCCCCAGCATTTT.

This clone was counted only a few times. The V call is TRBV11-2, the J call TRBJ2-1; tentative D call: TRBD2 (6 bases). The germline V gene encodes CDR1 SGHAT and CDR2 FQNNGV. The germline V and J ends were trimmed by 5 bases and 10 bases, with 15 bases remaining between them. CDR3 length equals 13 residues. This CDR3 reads CASSDDGTLEQFF. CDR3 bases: TGTGCCAGCAGCGATGACGGGACTCTCGAGCAGTTCTTC.

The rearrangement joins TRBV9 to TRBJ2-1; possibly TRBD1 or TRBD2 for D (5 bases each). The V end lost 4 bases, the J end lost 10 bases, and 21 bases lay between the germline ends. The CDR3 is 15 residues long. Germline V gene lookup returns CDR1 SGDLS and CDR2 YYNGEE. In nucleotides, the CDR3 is TGTGCCAGCAGCATCTACCGGGACCCCCAGAGGGAGCAGTTCTTC. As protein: CASSIYRDPQREQFF.

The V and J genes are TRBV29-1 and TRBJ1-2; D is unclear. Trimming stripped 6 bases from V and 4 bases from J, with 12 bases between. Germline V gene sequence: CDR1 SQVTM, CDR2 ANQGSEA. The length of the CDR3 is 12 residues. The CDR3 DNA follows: TGCAGCGTCCGTCCGGCTATCTATGGCTACACCTTC. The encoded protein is CSVRPAIYGYTF. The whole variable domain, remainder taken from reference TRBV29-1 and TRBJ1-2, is SAVISQKPSRDICQRGTSLTIQCQVDSQVTMMFWYRQQPGQSLTLIATANQGSEATYESGFVIDKFPISRPNLTFSTLTVSNMSPEDSSIYLCSVRPAIYGYTFGSGTRLTVV.